A selection of T cell receptor beta chains follows, all from one sample in a study of blood T cell repertoires in COVID-19. Assay: immunoSEQ multiplex PCR; the TCRdb copy retains only in-frame clones and omits some. Among some 250,000 clones listed, roughly nine tenths were seen once. The sample was peripheral blood. The receptors come from a man between 60 and 70 years old with acute or convalescent COVID-19. CDR3s include the opening cysteine and the closing phenylalanine or tryptophan. A D gene is named only where the DNA matches it firmly. Clone sizes are given selectively: once, few, many, or a class where the clone is expanded.

J: TRBJ2-5; V: TRBV7-9; size: once; D: TRBD1; DNA: TGTGCCAGCAGCTTAGCGACAGGGGAGACCCAGTACTTC; CDR3: CASSLATGETQYF
J: TRBJ2-2; V: TRBV9; size: few; D: .; DNA: TGTGCCAGCAGCGTAGGGCGGGACACCGGGGAGCTGTTTTTT; CDR3: CASSVGRDTGELFF
J: TRBJ2-5; V: TRBV5-8; size: .; D: TRBD1; DNA: TGTGCCAGCAGCTTGTTTTTCGGGACAGGAGTACAAGAGACCCAGTACTTC; CDR3: CASSLFFGTGVQETQYF
J: TRBJ1-1; V: TRBV6-5; size: .; D: .; DNA: TGTGCCAGCAGTTACGGGGAGGGGTTTGAAGCTTTCTTT; CDR3: CASSYGEGFEAFF
J: TRBJ2-1; V: TRBV7-9; size: .; D: .; DNA: TGTGCCAGCAGCTTACAGGGGCGGGATGAGCAGTTCTTC; CDR3: CASSLQGRDEQFF
J: TRBJ2-1; V: TRBV7-2; size: .; D: TRBD2; DNA: TGTGCCAGCAGCTTAAGCGGGAGGGCCGTTGGTGAGCAGTTCTTC; CDR3: CASSLSGRAVGEQFF
J: TRBJ2-7; V: TRBV3-1/TRBV3-2; size: .; D: TRBD2; DNA: TGTGCCAGCAGCCAAGGGGCGGGACTATCGAAGGAGCAGTACTTC; CDR3: CASSQGAGLSKEQYF
J: TRBJ1-5; V: TRBV3-1/TRBV3-2; size: .; D: .; DNA: TGTGCCAGCAGCCAAGAGCTAGGTCAGCCCCAGCATTTT; CDR3: CASSQELGQPQHF
J: TRBJ2-1; V: TRBV28; size: .; D: .; DNA: TGTGCCAGCAGTTTGAGGAGGAGTCTGGGAAATGAGCAGTTCTTC; CDR3: CASSLRRSLGNEQFF
J: TRBJ2-2; V: TRBV11-2; size: .; D: TRBD1; DNA: TGTGCCAGCAGCCCCGGGACAGGGATTCCCGGGGAGCTGTTTTTT; CDR3: CASSPGTGIPGELFF
J: TRBJ1-5; V: TRBV6-5; size: .; D: .; DNA: TGTGCCAGCAGCCGGGCAGGCAGGGAGCCCCAGCATTTT; CDR3: CASSRAGREPQHF
J: TRBJ1-5; V: TRBV28; size: .; D: .; DNA: TGTGCCAGCAGTTCTGAGGTGGGCAATCAGCCCCAGCATTTT; CDR3: CASSSEVGNQPQHF
J: TRBJ2-7; V: TRBV27; size: .; D: TRBD1; DNA: TGTGCCAGCAGTTTAGAGCAGGGGGCGCCCTACGAGCAGTACTTC; CDR3: CASSLEQGAPYEQYF
J: TRBJ2-1; V: TRBV2; size: .; D: TRBD2; DNA: TGTGCCAGCAGTGACGCGGCTAGCGGGGTCCGTGGGGGGCAGTTCTTC; CDR3: CASSDAASGVRGGQFF
J: TRBJ1-6; V: TRBV9; size: .; D: .; DNA: TGTGCCAGCAGCGGTAGAGGCAATAATTCACCCCTCCACTTT; CDR3: CASSGRGNNSPLHF
J: TRBJ1-5; V: TRBV25-1; size: .; D: .; DNA: TGTGCCAGCAGCCCCCAGGGGAATCAGCCCCAGCATTTT; CDR3: CASSPQGNQPQHF
J: TRBJ2-1; V: TRBV19; size: .; D: TRBD1; DNA: TGTGCCAGTACCTCAGGGACAGGGGAGTCCTACAATGAGCAGTTCTTC; CDR3: CASTSGTGESYNEQFF
J: TRBJ2-1; V: TRBV10-2; size: .; D: TRBD2; DNA: TGCGCCAGCAGTGATGGCGGGAGAAGAGGGAATGAGCAGTTCTTC; CDR3: CASSDGGRRGNEQFF
J: TRBJ2-5; V: TRBV25-1; size: .; D: .; DNA: TGTGCCAGCAGTGAGTACAGGGCCCAAGAGACCCAGTACTTC; CDR3: CASSEYRAQETQYF
J: TRBJ2-1; V: TRBV5-4; size: once; D: TRBD2; DNA: TGTGCCAGCAGCTACTTAGCGGGAGCTTTGGATGAGCAGTTCTTC; CDR3: CASSYLAGALDEQFF
J: TRBJ2-7; V: TRBV5-1; size: .; D: TRBD2; DNA: TGCGCCAGCAGCCAAGCGGGAGGGTCCCCCTACGAGCAGTACTTC; CDR3: CASSQAGGSPYEQYF
J: TRBJ2-2; V: TRBV27; size: few; D: TRBD2; DNA: TGTGCCAGCAGTTTCACTAGCGGGAGGGCCCCCGGGGAGCTGTTTTTT; CDR3: CASSFTSGRAPGELFF
J: TRBJ1-1; V: TRBV27; size: .; D: .; DNA: TGTGCCAGCTCCACCGGGACTGGGGATTATAAAGCTTTCTTT; CDR3: CASSTGTGDYKAFF
J: TRBJ1-2; V: TRBV4-3; size: few; D: TRBD1; DNA: TGCGCCAGCAGCCAAGACAGGGGGCGCGGCTACACCTTC; CDR3: CASSQDRGRGYTF
J: TRBJ1-4; V: TRBV19; size: .; D: .; DNA: TGTGCCAGTAGTACCCCGACAGGAGGCGGCGAAAAACTGTTTTTT; CDR3: CASSTPTGGGEKLFF
J: TRBJ2-1; V: TRBV2; size: .; D: .; DNA: TGTGCCAGCAATACTGAGGGAACCCACAATGAGCAGTTCTTC; CDR3: CASNTEGTHNEQFF
J: TRBJ2-2; V: TRBV19; size: .; D: .; DNA: TGTGCCAGTAGCAGACTAGGCGGCGACACCGGGGAGCTGTTTTTT; CDR3: CASSRLGGDTGELFF
J: TRBJ2-7; V: TRBV6-2/TRBV6-3; size: .; D: TRBD1; DNA: TGTGCCAGCAGTTCCGATAACAGGGGACGCTACGAGCAGTACTTC; CDR3: CASSSDNRGRYEQYF
J: TRBJ2-3; V: TRBV19; size: .; D: .; DNA: TGTGCCAGTAGTATAGATAGCACTCCTCCTAGCACAGATACGCAGTATTTT; CDR3: CASSIDSTPPSTDTQYF
J: TRBJ1-4; V: TRBV28; size: .; D: TRBD1; DNA: TGTGCCAGCAGTTTATCCGGGACAGGGGTCTTGGGGGCTAATGAAAAACTGTTTTTT; CDR3: CASSLSGTGVLGANEKLFF
J: TRBJ1-6; V: TRBV2; size: .; D: .; DNA: TGTGCCAGCAGTCAGTCCACTTCAGGGAATTCACCCCTCCACTTT; CDR3: CASSQSTSGNSPLHF
J: TRBJ1-2; V: TRBV11-3; size: .; D: TRBD1; DNA: TGTGCCAGCAGCAAACGAACCGACAGGGGTAGTGGCTACACCTTC; CDR3: CASSKRTDRGSGYTF
J: TRBJ2-7; V: TRBV12-3/TRBV12-4; size: .; D: .; DNA: TGTGCCAGCAGTTTTCTAGCGTACGAGCAGTACTTC; CDR3: CASSFLAYEQYF
J: TRBJ1-3; V: TRBV7-2; size: .; D: .; DNA: TGTGCCAGCAGCTTACCGGGTCTCTCTGGAAACACCATATATTTT; CDR3: CASSLPGLSGNTIYF
J: TRBJ2-5; V: TRBV9; size: .; D: TRBD1; DNA: TGTGCCAGCAGCGTAGAATCGACAGGGCTGGAGACCCAGTACTTC; CDR3: CASSVESTGLETQYF
J: TRBJ2-5; V: TRBV5-6; size: once; D: TRBD2; DNA: TGTGCCAGCAGCTTACTAGCGGGGCAAGAGACCCAGTACTTC; CDR3: CASSLLAGQETQYF
J: TRBJ1-2; V: TRBV15; size: .; D: TRBD1; DNA: TGTGCCACCAGCAGGACAGGGCGGATAGGCTACACCTTC; CDR3: CATSRTGRIGYTF
J: TRBJ2-3; V: TRBV30; size: .; D: TRBD1; DNA: TGTGCCTGGAGCCCCACAGGGGTTTCGGATACGCAGTATTTT; CDR3: CAWSPTGVSDTQYF
J: TRBJ2-7; V: TRBV7-2; size: once; D: TRBD2; DNA: TGTGCCAGCAGCCGGGGACTAGCGGGAGCTAACGAGCAGTACTTC; CDR3: CASSRGLAGANEQYF
J: TRBJ2-7; V: TRBV5-4; size: once; D: .; DNA: TGTGCCAGCAGCTTGCGGCCAGGGAATTACGAGCAGTACTTC; CDR3: CASSLRPGNYEQYF
J: TRBJ2-7; V: TRBV4-2; size: .; D: TRBD2; DNA: TGTGCCAGCAGCTATAGGACTAGCGGGACCACCGCCCACGAGCAGTACTTC; CDR3: CASSYRTSGTTAHEQYF
J: TRBJ2-5; V: TRBV11-2; size: once; D: TRBD2; DNA: TGTGCCAGCAGCTTGGGACTAGCGAAGGAAGAGACCCAGTACTTC; CDR3: CASSLGLAKEETQYF
J: TRBJ2-7; V: TRBV7-3; size: .; D: .; DNA: TGTGCCAGCAGCTCTGGGACGGCGGGAGAGCAGTACTTC; CDR3: CASSSGTAGEQYF
J: TRBJ1-3; V: TRBV28; size: .; D: .; DNA: TGTGCCAGCAGTCCCCCGGCGGCCCGCTCTGGAAACACCATATATTTT; CDR3: CASSPPAARSGNTIYF